The rows below give T cell receptor beta chains drawn from one sample of a study of T cells in Graves' hyperthyroidism and ophthalmopathy. TCRdb reprocessed the multiplex PCR reads via MiXCR and lists one record per CDR3 protein. Among about 380,000 distinct CDR3 sequences listed, roughly 14% were seen once. Sequencing input: blood. The receptors originated from a woman aged 55-70 years with Graves' hyperthyroidism. The CDR3 runs from the conserved cysteine through the conserved F or W. Each record gives: J gene, D gene, clone size, V gene, CDR3 protein, CDR3 DNA. The D gene is left open where the match is weak. Only some rows state a clone size, as once, few, many or a class for expanded clones.

>TRBJ2-5|.|many|TRBV2
CASRQTGGTQYF
TGTGCCAGCAGACAGACTGGTGGGACCCAGTACTTC
>TRBJ2-1|TRBD2|.|TRBV20-1
CSARGVLAAYNEQFF
TGCAGTGCTAGAGGGGTACTAGCGGCCTACAATGAGCAGTTCTTC
>TRBJ1-1|TRBD1|once|TRBV6-2/TRBV6-3
CASSYGRDRGPGGNTEAFF
TGTGCCAGCAGTTACGGCCGGGACAGGGGGCCGGGTGGGAACACTGAAGCTTTCTTT
>TRBJ2-1|.|.|TRBV11-2
CASSLEYTEQFF
TGTGCCAGCAGCTTAGAGTACACTGAGCAGTTCTTC
>TRBJ2-7|.|many|TRBV12-5
CASGFVYEQYF
TGTGCTAGTGGATTCGTCTACGAGCAGTACTTC
>TRBJ1-5|TRBD1|few|TRBV20-1
CSAQQGDQPQHF
TGCAGTGCTCAACAGGGGGATCAGCCCCAGCATTTT
>TRBJ1-4|.|.|TRBV15
CATSQLTRRNEKLFF
TGTGCCACCAGCCAACTAACGAGACGGAATGAAAAACTGTTTTTT
>TRBJ2-7|.|many|TRBV11-2
CASSLARYPSYEQYF
TGTGCCAGCAGCTTAGCTCGGTACCCTTCATACGAGCAGTACTTC
>TRBJ2-7|.|few|TRBV5-1
CASSPQTPDYEQYF
TGCGCCAGCAGCCCTCAAACCCCCGACTACGAGCAGTACTTC
>TRBJ2-1|TRBD1|many|TRBV7-9
CASSPRGQGANNEQFF
TGTGCCAGCAGCCCTAGAGGACAGGGGGCAAACAATGAGCAGTTCTTC
>TRBJ2-5|.|many|TRBV7-2
CASSFSRVETQYF
TGTGCCAGCAGCTTCTCCAGGGTAGAGACCCAGTACTTC
>TRBJ2-1|TRBD2|.|TRBV6-5
CASSSGTSGRGNEQFF
TGTGCCAGCAGTTCCGGGACTAGCGGGAGAGGTAATGAGCAGTTCTTC
>TRBJ2-7|.|many|TRBV27
CASSVYRVQTYEQYF
TGTGCCAGCAGTGTCTACAGGGTTCAAACCTACGAGCAGTACTTC
>TRBJ2-5|TRBD1|few|TRBV10-3
CAIRGQGTQETQYF
TGTGCCATCAGGGGACAGGGGACCCAAGAGACCCAGTACTTC
>TRBJ1-6|.|few|TRBV5-1
CASSLGVPPLHF
TGCGCCAGCAGCTTGGGAGTTCCACCCCTCCACTTT
>TRBJ2-1|TRBD2|many|TRBV5-1
CASSLAVGWREDNEQFF
TGCGCCAGCAGCTTGGCCGTAGGATGGCGGGAGGACAATGAGCAGTTCTTC
>TRBJ2-7|TRBD1|few|TRBV19
CASSTQGAGRVEQYF
TGTGCCAGTAGTACCCAGGGGGCCGGACGGGTGGAGCAGTACTTC
>TRBJ1-1|.|many|TRBV7-9
CASSIRGDTEAFF
TGTGCCAGCAGCATTCGAGGGGACACTGAAGCTTTCTTT
>TRBJ1-5|TRBD1|many|TRBV7-2
CASRGEDRTAGQPQHF
TGTGCCAGCAGAGGAGAGGACAGGACGGCGGGGCAGCCCCAGCATTTT
>TRBJ2-5|.|many|TRBV5-6
CASSREQQETQYF
TGTGCCAGCAGCAGGGAGCAGCAAGAGACCCAGTACTTC
>TRBJ2-7|.|few|TRBV25-1
CASSGPGVFDEQYF
TGTGCCAGCAGTGGTCCAGGGGTATTCGACGAGCAGTACTTC
>TRBJ2-1|TRBD1|many|TRBV29-1
CSVDGGQGGNEQFF
TGCAGCGTTGACGGGGGACAGGGTGGTAATGAGCAGTTCTTC
>TRBJ1-1|.|few|TRBV14
CASSQITALTFMNTEAFF
TGTGCCAGCAGCCAAATCACAGCCTTGACGTTCATGAACACTGAAGCTTTCTTT
>TRBJ2-7|.|.|TRBV27
CASGRQETYEQYF
TGTGCCAGCGGCCGACAGGAAACCTACGAGCAGTACTTC
>TRBJ2-2|.|many|TRBV28
CASSFRVPSAGELFF
TGTGCCAGCAGTTTCCGCGTTCCCTCCGCCGGGGAGCTGTTTTTT
>TRBJ2-2|.|.|TRBV2
CASSVQGGTGELFF
TGTGCCAGCAGTGTACAGGGCGGGACCGGGGAGCTGTTTTTT
>TRBJ2-7|.|many|TRBV12-3/TRBV12-4
CASSSQRALEQYF
TGTGCCAGCAGTTCTCAAAGGGCCCTCGAGCAGTACTTC
>TRBJ2-2|.|many|TRBV7-9
CASSLEGTGELFF
TGTGCCAGCAGCTTAGAGGGCACCGGGGAGCTGTTTTTT
>TRBJ2-3|TRBD2|many|TRBV20-1
CSARDNLAGGDTQYF
TGCAGTGCTAGAGATAACCTAGCGGGAGGGGATACGCAGTATTTT
>TRBJ2-7|.|many|TRBV6-5
CASSYSDTEDGYEQYF
TGTGCCAGCAGTTACTCGGACACGGAAGACGGCTACGAGCAGTACTTC
>TRBJ1-4|TRBD1|many|TRBV11-2
CASSPMGTGSEKLFF
TGTGCCAGCAGCCCTATGGGGACAGGATCCGAAAAACTGTTTTTT
>TRBJ2-1|.|many|TRBV24-1
CATSDPSGFGASYNEQFF
TGTGCCACCAGTGATCCCTCGGGATTCGGGGCCTCCTACAATGAGCAGTTCTTC
>TRBJ1-2|TRBD1|many|TRBV15
CATSRDLGQSPYGYTF
TGTGCCACCAGCAGAGATCTGGGACAGAGCCCCTATGGCTACACCTTC
>TRBJ2-6|.|few|TRBV20-1
CSASLGANVLTF
TGCAGTGCTAGCCTCGGGGCCAACGTCCTGACTTTC
>TRBJ2-1|.|many|TRBV12-3/TRBV12-4
CASSLSYGMVSGGTRNEQFF
TGTGCCAGCAGTTTATCGTATGGTATGGTGTCGGGCGGAACGAGGAATGAGCAGTTCTTC
>TRBJ2-3|.|many|TRBV20-1
CSATRRDSGTDTQYF
TGCAGTGCTACCCGCCGGGACTCAGGCACAGATACGCAGTATTTT
>TRBJ2-2|.|many|TRBV12-3/TRBV12-4
CASSLSVADANTGELFF
TGTGCCAGCAGTTTAAGCGTTGCGGACGCGAACACCGGGGAGCTGTTTTTT
>TRBJ1-2|.|few|TRBV6-1
CASIGGYGYTF
TGTGCCAGCATTGGGGGGTATGGCTACACCTTC
>TRBJ2-7|TRBD2|few|TRBV29-1
CSVGSAGGYEQYF
TGCAGCGTTGGGTCAGCGGGAGGCTACGAGCAGTACTTC
>TRBJ2-1|TRBD2|many|TRBV28
CASSWAGVRNEQFF
TGTGCCAGCAGTTGGGCGGGAGTACGCAATGAGCAGTTCTTC
>TRBJ2-4|.|many|TRBV7-2
CASSLSGENIQYF
TGTGCCAGCAGCTTATCGGGGGAAAACATTCAGTACTTC
>TRBJ2-1|.|.|TRBV10-3
CAISVTTEQFF
TGTGCCATCAGCGTCACTACTGAGCAGTTCTTC
>TRBJ2-5|TRBD2|.|TRBV4-1
CASSRGSAGGPGGQETQYF
TGCGCCAGCAGCCGGGGTTCGGCGGGAGGGCCGGGTGGTCAGGAGACCCAGTACTTC
>TRBJ2-1|TRBD2|many|TRBV24-1
CATSDLRGAGGLPNEQFF
TGTGCCACCAGTGATTTGCGGGGAGCGGGAGGGCTCCCAAATGAGCAGTTCTTC
>TRBJ2-7|.|many|TRBV20-1
CSARGYSYEQYF
TGCAGTGCTAGGGGATACTCCTACGAGCAGTACTTC
>TRBJ2-7|.|.|TRBV6-2/TRBV6-3
CASSSRIYEQYF
TGTGCCAGCAGTAGTAGGATCTACGAGCAGTACTTC
>TRBJ2-3|.|many|TRBV27
CASRGPLTDTQYF
TGTGCCAGCAGAGGACCTCTGACAGATACGCAGTATTTT